Following are 14 T cell receptor beta chains from one sample sequenced in a study of cytomegalovirus exposure and HLA in healthy donors. PCR was performed using 60 Vbeta and 13 Jbeta primers. Only in-frame clones appear in the TCRdb table, and some are missing; sequencing was by immunoSEQ multiplex PCR. The sample has approximately 200,000 clones; more than 65% are singletons. The sample consisted of PBMCs. The origin of the receptors is a woman aged 25 to 39 in good health and CMV-seropositive.

The genes are TRBV2 and TRBJ1-5, with a weak D call TRBD1 (5 bases). The CDR3 sequence is 15 residues long. V was clipped by 4 bases and J by 1 base, with 11 bases between them. Germline CDR1 SNHLY, CDR2 FYNNEI. The CDR3 loop reads CASSGRGASNQPQHF. The CDR3 DNA reads as TGTGCCAGCAGTGGACGCGGGGCCAGCAATCAGCCCCAGCATTTT.

This clone was seen only once. The chain links TRBV19 to TRBJ1-6, with 10 positions matching TRBD1. The J segment lost 9 bases and the V segment lost 4 bases, leaving 9 bases of the junction unmatched. Per the germline V gene, CDR1 is LNHDA and CDR2 is SQIVND (reference sequence). The CDR3 consists of 16 residues. CDR3 residues: CASSRSTTGGFSPLHF. The CDR3 DNA is TGTGCCAGTAGTAGATCGACGACAGGGGGCTTTTCACCCCTCCACTTT.

Here the CDR3 DNA reads TGCGCCAGCAGCCAAGGCCGGCGGGGGGGCCGCACCGGGGAGCTGTTTTTT. This gives the protein CASSQGRRGGRTGELFF. The chain is built from TRBV4-3 and TRBJ2-2, with 9 bases matching TRBD2. The CDR3 runs to 17 residues. Germline loops: CDR1 LGHNA, CDR2 YSLEER. The junction had 7 bases not matched to a gene; V was cut back by 1 base and J by 4 bases.

This CDR3 reads CASSRIAGEGMREQFF. The DNA for the CDR3 is TGTGCCTCCAGTCGGATAGCGGGAGAGGGGATGAGGGAGCAGTTCTTC. This chain joins TRBV10-3 and TRBJ2-1; TRBD2 matches 9 bases. Germline V gives CDR1 ENHRY, CDR2 SYGVKD. The CDR3 totals 16 residues. Germline trimming cut 11 bases from V and 10 bases from J; bases unmatched to any gene: 21.

This clone was picked up a small number of times. The chain combines TRBV2 with TRBJ1-3, with TRBD1 identical over 7 bases. Germline CDR1 and CDR2: SNHLY and FYNNEI. J lost 8 bases, V lost 11 bases, and 6 bases had no gene match. The CDR3 runs to 11 residues. The CDR3 DNA is TGTGCCCTGACAGGGCTCCACACCATATATTTT. Encoded protein: CALTGLHTIYF.

The chain has TRBV18 and TRBJ1-1; unclear D gene. The germline V gene has CDR1 KGHSH and CDR2 LQKENI. V dropped 2 bases and J dropped 3 bases, with 7 bases sitting between them. The CDR3 has 13 residues. CDR3 in amino acids: CASSPKADTEAFF. CDR3 bases: TGTGCCAGCTCACCAAAGGCGGACACTGAAGCTTTCTTT.

The genes are TRBV7-6 and TRBJ1-1; D perhaps matches TRBD1 (6 bases). There are 13 residues in the CDR3. Germline CDR1 reads SGHVS; CDR2 reads FNYEAQ. V lost 5 bases and J 0 bases, leaving 7 bases between the germline ends. CDR3 in DNA: TGTGCCAGCAGCGAGGGGGTGAACACTGAAGCTTTCTTT. It encodes CASSEGVNTEAFF.

V and J are TRBV23-1 and TRBJ1-2, with D possibly TRBD1 on 5 matching bases. TRBV23-1 is an ORF, with its function uncertain. This CDR3 region has 14 residues. V was trimmed by 2 bases and J by 2 bases, leaving 9 bases between them. CDR3 loop: CASSQGQGNYGYTF. The DNA for the CDR3 is TGCGCCAGCAGTCAAGGGCAGGGAAACTATGGCTACACCTTC.

V usage is TRBV27 and J usage is TRBJ2-5; no clear D. Germline assignment: CDR1 MNHEY and CDR2 SMNVEV (reference sequence). Trimming cost V 3 bases and J 8 bases, with 13 bases left between them. The CDR3 is made up of 13 amino acids. The CDR3 DNA follows: TGTGCCAGCAGTTTGGTCGCAGGCGAAACCCAGTACTTC. As protein: CASSLVAGETQYF.

The chain combines TRBV6-5 with TRBJ1-2; D remains unclear. The CDR3 has 16 residues. The V and J ends lost 0 bases and 5 bases respectively, with 16 bases between them. CDR1 is MNHEY and CDR2 is SVGAGI in the germline V gene. The CDR3 DNA sequence: TGTGCCAGCAGTTACTCGGACCAGGAGCCGGGGTATGGCTACACCTTC. Its translation: CASSYSDQEPGYGYTF.

V and J are TRBV6-5 and TRBJ2-2; 14 nucleotides line up with TRBD2. CDR1 and CDR2 from the germline V gene are MNHEY and SVGAGI. V shed 6 bases and J 6 bases; nucleotides not matched to a gene: 3. This CDR3 comprises 15 residues. The CDR3 DNA reads as TGTGCCAGCAGGGGACTAGCGGGAGTAGCCGGGGAGCTGTTTTTT. This sequence encodes CASRGLAGVAGELFF.

The chain is built from TRBV6-6 and TRBJ2-5, with unresolved D. The CDR3 totals 15 residues. V was clipped by 0 bases and J by 4 bases, with 12 bases between them. The germline V gene encodes CDR1 MNHNY and CDR2 SVGAGI (reference sequence). CDR3 nucleotides: TGTGCCAGCAGTTACTCGGCTGGAGTGGGAGAGACCCAGTACTTC. This gives the protein CASSYSAGVGETQYF.

J is TRBJ1-6 and V is TRBV4-3; D may be TRBD1 (5 bases). CDR1 and CDR2 (germline): LGHNA, YSLEER. The CDR3 consists of 16 residues. Between the trimmed V and J ends, which lost 0 bases and 15 bases, there was a span of 21 bases. The CDR3 reads CASSQDEGPGDSDLHF. The CDR3 DNA reads as TGCGCCAGCAGCCAAGATGAGGGACCGGGAGATTCCGACCTCCACTTT.

This chain links TRBV10-1 with TRBJ1-1, with D unclear. Germline V gene data show CDR1 as WNHNN and CDR2 as SYGVQD (reference sequence). V was pared by 0 bases and J by 1 base, with 3 bases between. There are 13 residues in the CDR3. CDR3 residues: CASSESRNTEAFF. Written as DNA, the CDR3 is TGCGCCAGCAGTGAGTCTCGGAACACTGAAGCTTTCTTT.